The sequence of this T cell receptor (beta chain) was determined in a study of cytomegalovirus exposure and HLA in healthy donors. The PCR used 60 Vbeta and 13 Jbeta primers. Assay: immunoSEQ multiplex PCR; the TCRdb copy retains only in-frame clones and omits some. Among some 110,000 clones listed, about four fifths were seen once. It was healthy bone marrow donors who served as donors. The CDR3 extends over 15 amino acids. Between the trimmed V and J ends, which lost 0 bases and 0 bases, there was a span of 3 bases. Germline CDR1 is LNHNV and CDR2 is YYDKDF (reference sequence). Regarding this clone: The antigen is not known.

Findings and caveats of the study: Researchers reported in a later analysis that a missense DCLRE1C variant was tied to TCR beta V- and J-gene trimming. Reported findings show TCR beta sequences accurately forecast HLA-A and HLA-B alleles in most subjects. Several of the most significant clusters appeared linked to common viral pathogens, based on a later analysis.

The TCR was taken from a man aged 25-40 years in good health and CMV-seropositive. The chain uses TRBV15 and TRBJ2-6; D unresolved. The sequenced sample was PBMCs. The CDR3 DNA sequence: TGTGCCACCAGCAGAGATAACTCTGGGGCCAACGTCCTGACTTTC. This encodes CATSRDNSGANVLTF.